These 14 T cell receptor beta chains were sequenced from one sample in a study of blood T cell repertoires in COVID-19. Using immunoSEQ multiplex PCR, the repertoire was profiled, and TCRdb retains in-frame clones only, with some absent. The profile shows some 300,000 clones, around 90% of them singletons. The sequenced sample was peripheral blood. These receptors were taken from a woman aged 45-65 years with COVID-19, enrolled during active disease.

The chain couples TRBV29-1 to TRBJ1-1, with D tentatively TRBD1 (6 bases). V gave up 4 bases and J gave up 4 bases, with 16 bases separating them. CDR3 length: 14 amino acids. Germline V gene lookup returns CDR1 SQVTM and CDR2 ANQGSEA. CDR3: CSVGRSGVGTEAFF. The CDR3 nucleotides read TGCAGCGTTGGAAGATCAGGGGTTGGCACTGAAGCTTTCTTT.

The V and J genes are TRBV27 and TRBJ1-1, with 7 bases identical to TRBD1. Germline V gives CDR1 MNHEY, CDR2 SMNVEV (reference sequence). J gave up 1 base and V 5 bases, and 4 bases lay outside the gene matches. There are 14 residues in the CDR3. CDR3 loop: CASSPGGKNTEAFF. The CDR3 coding sequence is TGTGCCAGCAGTCCAGGGGGAAAGAACACTGAAGCTTTCTTT.

The chain joins TRBV7-8 to TRBJ1-2; perhaps TRBD1 as D (5 bases). The CDR3 contains 13 residues. Trimming shortened V by 2 bases and J by 8 bases, and 12 bases separated the two germline ends. Germline V gene sequence: CDR1 SGHVS, CDR2 FQNEAQ. The CDR3 nucleotides are TGTGCCAGCAGCTTACCAGGGAATAGAGGCTACACCTTC. It translates to CASSLPGNRGYTF.

The chain is built from TRBV6-2 or TRBV6-3 and TRBJ2-1; tentatively, D is TRBD1 (5 bases). Germline assignment: CDR1 MNHEY and CDR2 SVGEGT. Trimming stripped 6 bases from V and 0 bases from J, with 21 bases between. The CDR3 contains 18 residues. Here the CDR3 reads CASSPIQGSYSSYNEQFF. Written as DNA, the CDR3 is TGTGCCAGCAGCCCTATCCAGGGTTCTTATAGCTCCTACAATGAGCAGTTCTTC.

V and J are TRBV18 and TRBJ1-1; TRBD1 matches at 9 bases. Trimming removed 6 bases from V and 1 base from J; junction bases left unmatched: 9. The CDR3 totals 16 residues. Germline V gene sequence: CDR1 KGHSH, CDR2 LQKENI. This chain's CDR3 is CASSQKRQGENTEAFF. In nucleotides, the CDR3 is TGTGCCAGCTCGCAGAAAAGACAGGGGGAGAACACTGAAGCTTTCTTT. Drawing the rest from reference TRBV18 and TRBJ1-1, the complete variable domain is NAGVMQNPRHLVRRRGQEARLRCSPMKGHSHVYWYRQLPEEGLKFMVYLQKENIIDESGMPKERFSAEFPKEGPSILRIQQVVRGDSAAYFCASSQKRQGENTEAFFGQGTRLTVV.

The chain employs TRBV5-1 and TRBJ2-2, with D maybe TRBD1 (5 bases). CDR3 length equals 13 residues. V was pared by 5 bases and J by 3 bases, with 8 bases between. The germline CDR1 and CDR2 sequences are SGHRS and YFSETQ. In DNA, the CDR3 is TGCGCCAGCAGAACAGGCGACACCGGGGAGCTGTTTTTT. This codes for CASRTGDTGELFF.

This chain links TRBV24-1 with TRBJ1-4, with 9 bases aligning to TRBD1. From germline, CDR1 is KGHDR and CDR2 SFDVKD. The CDR3 contains 13 residues. The V and J ends lost 8 bases and 7 bases, in that order; junction bases with no gene match: 4. CDR3 loop: CATTGQGAEKLFF. Here the CDR3 DNA reads TGTGCCACCACGGGACAGGGCGCTGAAAAACTGTTTTTT.

The V call is TRBV15, the J call TRBJ1-5; 7 positions match TRBD1. Trimming cost V 0 bases and J 5 bases; bases outside gene matches: 7. The germline CDR1 and CDR2 sequences are LNHNV and YYDKDF (reference sequence). The CDR3 runs to 16 residues. The DNA of the CDR3 is TGTGCCACCAGCAGAGACCTAACAGGGGCGGATCAGCCCCAGCATTTT. This gives the protein CATSRDLTGADQPQHF.

The V gene is TRBV7-3, the J gene TRBJ2-1; 13 nucleotides align to TRBD2. Trimming at V came to 4 bases and at J to 9 bases, leaving 6 bases not matched to a gene. CDR3 length: 15 residues. CDR1 SGHTA and CDR2 FQGTGA come from the germline V gene. CDR3 loop: CASSSGLAGVTEQFF. CDR3 coding DNA: TGTGCCAGCAGCTCCGGACTAGCGGGAGTTACTGAGCAGTTCTTC.

The chain is built from TRBV7-2 and TRBJ2-3; 7 bases match TRBD2. Germline loops: CDR1 SGHTA, CDR2 FQGNSA. With 1 base clipped from V and 5 bases from J, the junction kept 6 bases outside the gene matches. CDR3 length equals 15 residues. CDR3 DNA sequence: TGTGCCAGCAGCTTAGAGAGCGGGAAATTAGATACGCAGTATTTT. Its translation: CASSLESGKLDTQYF.

This rearrangement joins TRBV5-1 to TRBJ2-2; tentatively, D is TRBD2 (5 bases). This CDR3 is 19 amino acids long. V lost 0 bases, J lost 1 base, and 19 bases lay in between. Germline values: CDR1 SGHRS, CDR2 YFSETQ. The CDR3 DNA sequence: TGCGCCAGCAGCTTGGCCTCGTTATCGGGAAACTGGAACACCGGGGAGCTGTTTTTT. This gives the protein CASSLASLSGNWNTGELFF.

V gene TRBV11-3 combines with J gene TRBJ2-5, with D possibly matching TRBD2 (6 bases). The CDR3 has 17 residues. V lost 1 base and J lost 9, with 24 bases in between. Germline V lookup: CDR1 SGHNT, CDR2 YENEEA. The CDR3 DNA follows: TGTGCCAGCAGCTTAGGACTCTCTAGCGTGGGAGATGAGGCCCAGTACTTC. Translation gives CASSLGLSSVGDEAQYF. Full variable domain (outside the CDR3, taken from reference TRBV11-3 and TRBJ2-5): EAGVVQSPRYKIIEKKQPVAFWCNPISGHNTLYWYLQNLGQGPELLIRYENEEAVDDSQLPKDRFSAERLKGVDSTLKIQPAELGDSAVYLCASSLGLSSVGDEAQYFGPGTRLLVL.

The chain is built from TRBV30 and TRBJ1-2; 8 bases map to TRBD1. CDR1 GTSNPN and CDR2 SVGIG come from the germline V gene (reference sequence). Unmatched junction bases numbered 4, after V lost 2 bases and J lost 5 bases. The CDR3 length is 13 residues. The CDR3 DNA sequence: TGTGCCTGGAGTACAGGGGGAGGTTATGGCTACACCTTC. Encoded protein: CAWSTGGGYGYTF.

The chain recombines TRBV6-1 with TRBJ2-7; unclear D gene. The germline V gene encodes CDR1 MNHNS and CDR2 SASEGT. The CDR3 is 14 amino acids. Trimming pared 0 bases from V and 4 bases from J, leaving 10 bases between. CDR3 loop: CASSEARRRYEQYF. The CDR3 bases are TGTGCCAGCAGTGAAGCACGGCGCAGGTACGAGCAGTACTTC.